Presented here are 17 T cell receptor beta chains from one specimen sequenced in a study of blood T cell repertoires in COVID-19. The method was immunoSEQ multiplex PCR; TCRdb's version includes in-frame clones alone and lacks a portion of them. This table holds under 80,000 clones, around 87% found once. The sequencing sample was made of peripheral blood. The receptors shown here come from a man aged 55 to 69 with acute or convalescent COVID-19.

J is TRBJ2-3 and V is TRBV7-2, with 8 nucleotides matching TRBD2. CDR3 size: 16 residues. The trim removed 2 bases at V and 3 bases at J, leaving 7 bases unmatched. Germline assignment: CDR1 SGHTA and CDR2 FQGNSA. The DNA of the CDR3 is TGTGCCAGCAGCTTAACAGCTAGCGGGTATACAGATACGCAGTATTTT. Amino acids: CASSLTASGYTDTQYF.

This rearrangement joins TRBV12-3 or TRBV12-4 to TRBJ1-2; D may be TRBD1 (5 bases). V was pared by 2 bases and J by 13 bases, with 14 bases between. The CDR3 runs 12 residues. The CDR3 DNA reads TGTGCCAGCAGTTTAATCACGGGGGTCGCCACCTTC. This encodes CASSLITGVATF.

This clone was detected only a few times. The chain is built from TRBV2 and TRBJ2-2; D is uncertain. Germline assignment: CDR1 SNHLY and CDR2 FYNNEI. Between the trimmed V and J ends, which lost 3 bases and 0 bases, there was a span of 5 bases. This CDR3 has 14 residues. The CDR3 DNA reads as TGTGCCAGCAGTGACTACTCGAACACCGGGGAGCTGTTTTTT. Protein sequence: CASSDYSNTGELFF.

The chain uses TRBV18 and TRBJ2-5, with TRBD1 matching 7 bases. Trimming took 3 bases from V and 5 from J; bases not matched to a gene: 6. The CDR3 length is 14 residues. Germline CDR1 is KGHSH and CDR2 is LQKENI. CDR3 protein: CASSPRQGSETQYF. The CDR3 DNA is TGTGCCAGCTCACCGAGACAGGGTTCGGAGACCCAGTACTTC.

A few counts support this clone. The chain links TRBV6-2 or TRBV6-3 to TRBJ1-2; D is perhaps TRBD1 (5 bases). The CDR3 has 15 residues. The V and J ends lost 6 bases and 3 bases respectively, with 17 bases between them. Per germline, CDR1 MNHEY and CDR2 SVGEGT. This CDR3 is CASSRQPTAHYGYTF. CDR3 sequence (DNA): TGTGCCAGCAGCCGACAACCGACAGCTCACTATGGCTACACCTTC.

V is TRBV11-3 and J is TRBJ2-7; weak D call: TRBD1 (6 bases). Germline lookup yields CDR1 SGHNT and CDR2 YENEEA. The CDR3 covers 15 residues. The ends were cut back, 0 bases at V and 1 base at J, with 10 bases in the middle. The DNA for the CDR3 is TGTGCCAGCAGCTTAGAGGGGCAGGGGTCCTACGAGCAGTACTTC. Its protein is CASSLEGQGSYEQYF.

V gene TRBV7-3 combines with J gene TRBJ1-1; 9 bases fit TRBD1. With V trimmed by 5 bases and J by 4 bases, 2 bases remained unmatched. Germline lookup yields CDR1 SGHTA and CDR2 FQGTGA. The CDR3 has 13 residues. The CDR3 loop reads CASSTGGPTEAFF. CDR3 in DNA: TGTGCCAGCAGCACAGGGGGCCCCACTGAAGCTTTCTTT. Full variable domain (remainder filled in from reference TRBV7-3 and TRBJ1-1): GAGVSQTPSNKVTEKGKYVELRCDPISGHTALYWYRQSLGQGPEFLIYFQGTGAADDSGLPNDRFFAVRPEGSVSTLKIQRTERGDSAVYLCASSTGGPTEAFFGQGTRLTVV.

This chain joins TRBV9 and TRBJ1-5, with D unclear. Germline V gene lookup returns CDR1 SGDLS and CDR2 YYNGEE. V gave up 4 bases and J gave up 4 bases, with 15 bases separating them. This CDR3 is 15 amino acids long. CDR3 bases: TGTGCCAGCAGCCTGACTGACGGCCCTAATCAGCCCCAGCATTTT. It yields the protein CASSLTDGPNQPQHF. Full variable domain (rest looked up from reference TRBV9 and TRBJ1-5): DSGVTQTPKHLITATGQRVTLRCSPRSGDLSVYWYQQSLDQGLQFLIQYYNGEERAKGNILERFSAQQFPDLHSELNLSSLELGDSALYFCASSLTDGPNQPQHFGDGTRLSIL.

This chain connects TRBV12-5 to TRBJ1-2, with TRBD1 identical over 7 bases. Germline lookup yields CDR1 LGHNT and CDR2 FRNRAP. The CDR3 spans 14 residues. V gave up 6 bases and J gave up 1 base; unmatched junction bases: 5. DNA of the CDR3: TGTGCTAGTGGCCTAGGGGGCCTTAACTATGGCTACACCTTC. This sequence encodes CASGLGGLNYGYTF.

The chain uses TRBV5-1 and TRBJ2-1, with 7 positions matching TRBD2. Germline V CDR1 and CDR2: SGHRS, YFSETQ. There are 15 residues in the CDR3. The junction had 10 bases not matched to a gene; V was cut back by 4 bases and J by 6 bases. CDR3 region: CASSPVAGEFNEQFF. CDR3 DNA: TGCGCCAGCAGCCCTGTCGCGGGGGAGTTCAATGAGCAGTTCTTC.

V gene TRBV13 combines with J gene TRBJ1-1; 7 bases map to TRBD1. CDR1 PRHDT and CDR2 FYEKMQ come from the germline V gene (reference sequence). Unmatched junction bases numbered 9, after V lost 1 base and J lost 7 bases. This CDR3 region has 15 residues. CDR3 nucleotides: TGTGCCAGCAGCTTAGAGGGGGGTGACAGGGTTGAAGCTTTCTTT. It specifies CASSLEGGDRVEAFF.

The gene calls are TRBV6-5 and TRBJ2-3; D may be TRBD1 (6 bases). The CDR3 consists of 14 residues. Trimming left V 2 bases short and J 0 bases short, with 6 bases between. Per the germline V gene, CDR1 is MNHEY and CDR2 is SVGAGI. For the CDR3, the DNA is TGTGCCAGCAGTTACAGGGGGAGCACAGATACGCAGTATTTT. This sequence encodes CASSYRGSTDTQYF.

The V and J genes are TRBV6-5 and TRBJ1-1; maybe TRBD1 (5 bases). In germline, CDR1 is MNHEY, CDR2 SVGAGI. CDR3 length equals 15 residues. Trimming took off 0 bases at V and 0 bases at J, with 8 bases between the two ends. The CDR3 region has the DNA TGTGCCAGCAGTTACTCACAGGCAATGAACACTGAAGCTTTCTTT. Translating it yields CASSYSQAMNTEAFF.

V gene TRBV6-2 or TRBV6-3 combines with J gene TRBJ2-2, with TRBD2 as a possible D gene (5 bases). V gave up 5 bases and J gave up 6 bases, with 19 bases separating them. CDR3 length: 16 residues. Germline loops: CDR1 MNHEY, CDR2 SVGEGT. The CDR3 reads CASSRLLGFLAGELFF. The CDR3 bases are TGTGCCAGCAGTCGCCTACTAGGGTTTTTGGCCGGGGAGCTGTTTTTT.

This chain uses TRBV7-6 with TRBJ1-4; TRBD1 aligns across 10 bases. CDR1 SGHVS and CDR2 FNYEAQ come from the germline V gene. V lost 5 bases, J lost 6 bases, and 6 bases stayed unmatched. The CDR3 contains 15 residues. The CDR3 here is CASSRTGTGDEKLFF. The CDR3 nucleotides read TGTGCCAGCAGCCGGACCGGGACAGGGGATGAAAAACTGTTTTTT.

The chain is built from TRBV9 and TRBJ1-1; D possibly corresponds to TRBD1 (6 bases). V dropped 4 bases and J dropped 6 bases, with 16 bases sitting between them. This CDR3 is 14 amino acids long. Germline V lookup: CDR1 SGDLS, CDR2 YYNGEE. CDR3 loop: CASSPGQIQAEAFF. CDR3 coding DNA: TGTGCCAGCAGCCCAGGACAGATCCAGGCTGAAGCTTTCTTT.

This rearrangement joins TRBV5-6 to TRBJ2-7; 8 nucleotides line up with TRBD1. Germline V CDR1 and CDR2: SGHDT, YYEEEE. The CDR3 loop spans 14 amino acids. V was clipped by 3 bases and J by 2 bases; unmatched bases: 4. CDR3 DNA: TGTGCCAGCAGCTACGGACAGGGAACCTACGAGCAGTACTTC. It specifies CASSYGQGTYEQYF.